This TCR beta chain was identified in a study of cytomegalovirus exposure and HLA in healthy donors (dated by TCRdb to about 2017). The study in broad terms: In an earlier analysis of about 560 of the donors, 250 to 350 Gb of sequence data and 117 million unique TCR beta sequences from some 170 million T cells were reported. Using immunosequencing, the study profiled T cell repertoires from fewer than 700 subjects and related those repertoires to cytomegalovirus serostatus. To predict cytomegalovirus infection status, the study combined high-throughput TCR immunosequencing, statistical association of individual TCRs with disease status, and machine learning. Among 300 to 500 genotyped donors of the cohort, an average of around 240,000 unique TCR beta nucleotide sequences was sequenced per donor, of which roughly 18% were non-productive. To study patterns of TCR occurrence, a later analysis re-analyzed previously published TCR beta repertoires from 600 to 750 donors and added high-resolution HLA genotyping. HLA typing included class I and class II loci at four-digit resolution. To decide whether each TCR beta V gene segment behaved as functional or pseudogenic, an earlier analysis of several hundred of the donors relied on high-throughput TCR beta sequencing. About five DR-DQ haplotypes were handled as single units for association and clustering, since linkage in the cohort was strong. About 320 gigabases of sequencing data and tens of millions of unique TCR sequences were included in an early release covering around 650 HLA-typed donors. The later analysis used no new phenotypic data to find candidate immune exposures, relying instead on TCR beta sequences and their occurrence across donors. A later genetic analysis used genome-wide SNP genotypes for about three fifths of the 666 donors, treating that subset as a discovery cohort. The study was designed to test whether signatures of past pathogen exposure could be identified by cataloging public T cell receptors. Among the approximately 430 genotyped donors, about 83% belonged to the genetic ancestry cluster associated with self-reported Caucasian donors. All discovery cohort repertoires had been generated using a single sequencing platform. Alongside the repertoire data, information on donor age, sex, ethnicity and CMV serostatus was compiled. Typing coverage varied by locus: roughly 620-630 donors for A, B, C, DRB1 and DQB1; more than 500 for DQA1; more than 600 for DPA1; approximately 450 for DPB1. Along with the roughly 700-subject first cohort, a separate validation cohort of over 90 different subjects was used. Here is what the overall study found, with its caveats: Sequencing depth was assumed to be roughly uniform across donors in the presence/absence analyses, though that assumption may not hold. Across donors, most TCR sequences were observed very rarely, whereas some public TCRs were present in many individuals. An earlier analysis of approximately 540 of the donors showed that most TCR beta V segments appeared in productive rearrangements either about 87% or about 30% of the time, which broadly matched IMGT annotations. According to a later genetic analysis, donors in an Asian-associated ancestry cluster had fewer N-insertions in productive TCRs than the approximately 610-donor mean. In a later analysis, 15,000 to 20,000 TCR beta sequences were associated with specific HLA alleles at a false discovery rate of 0.05. A few of the identified cytomegalovirus-associated TCR beta chains were confirmed in vitro to be specific for cytomegalovirus antigens. Because HLA typing was unavailable for some donors at each locus, only the typed subset was used in association tests. A cluster of highly shared sequence variants was judged likely to be a technical artifact of the sequencing pipeline. Only TCR beta chains were sequenced in this cohort, and the absence of alpha or paired-chain data limited detectable features. According to the authors, the approach could potentially be generalized to other disease states and immunological phenotypes. Linkage disequilibrium might explain the correlated functional status among segregating V segments, but an unknown experimental factor could not be ruled out. A later analysis found that TCR association rates varied across HLA loci, with DRB1 alleles showing the most associated TCRs and HLA-C alleles the fewest. The study listed 164 TCR beta chains as associated with cytomegalovirus. When HLA alleles, especially DR and DQ, strongly co-occurred, attributing TCR associations to individual alleles was difficult. The only immune exposure information available for the cohort was CMV serostatus. In a later analysis, HLA-associated TCR beta chains were found to be more clonally expanded and to have lower generation probabilities than equally common non-associated chains. Because counts were too low, seventeen rarely observed V segments, including chromosome 9 orphons, were excluded from the earlier analysis of some 540 of the donors. A further reported finding was that TCR beta sequences accurately predicted the HLA-A and HLA-B alleles for most subjects in the first cohort. Most CMV-associated TCR beta chains appeared to be HLA-restricted in a later analysis, and the HLA associations seemed to be driven largely by CMV exposure. The classifier was reported to diagnose cytomegalovirus status with high specificity and sensitivity in both the original and validation cohorts. A later analysis reported that several top co-occurrence clusters appeared linked to parvovirus B19, influenza, CMV and Epstein-Barr virus. An association between a missense DCLRE1C variant and V-gene and J-gene trimming of TCR beta chains was found in a later genetic analysis and replicated in an independent cohort.

The cohort comprised some 730 healthy bone marrow donors. At the time of sampling, every cohort member was nominally healthy, though immune exposures that went unrecorded were likely present. The donor was CMV seronegative and was included in the group of hundreds of seronegative cohort members. A peripheral blood sample was provided by each donor, and peripheral blood mononuclear cells were used for TCR beta sequencing. Genomic DNA was extracted from the blood cell samples with the Qiagen DNeasy Blood Extraction Kit. About this clone itself: The antigen it binds to is not known. No quality values exist for individual bases; no much larger clone is one base distant.

To prepare the library, the immunoSEQ multiplex PCR assay was applied. A mixture of 60 forward primers for TCR Vbeta segments and 13 reverse primers for TCR Jbeta segments was used in the multiplex PCR. Amplification of the CDR3 region of rearranged TCR beta genes was performed with a multiplex PCR assay on genomic DNA. On the Illumina HiSeq System, the amplified TCR beta libraries were sequenced as 87-base-pair reads. The authors processed their data as follows. Across the roughly 600 repertoires, a later analysis counted 78 million or so unique TCR beta chains, roughly 11 million of which were shared by at least two donors. A nearest-neighbor algorithm error-corrected the raw reads and collapsed the reads into unique sequences, merging closely related sequences to remove PCR and sequencing errors. Alignment of CDR3 sequences to IMGT reference sequences was used to assign V, D and J gene segments. For a sequence to be retained, a match of at least six nucleotides was required to both a V gene segment and a J gene segment. A rearrangement was called productive if the CDR3 had no stop codons and remained in frame with V and J, and every other rearrangement was called non-productive. Following IMGT convention, CDR3 was defined as the stretch from the second conserved V-encoded cysteine up to the conserved J-encoded phenylalanine. The earlier analysis of 500 to 750 of the donors excluded any sequence lacking an unambiguous match to a single V gene segment. In an earlier analysis of 450 to 750 of the donors, a V segment was called functional when productive rearrangements were above 56.7%, and segregating when the standard deviation between donors exceeded 5%. A statistical classification framework was built to diagnose cytomegalovirus status from the catalog of TCR beta chain sequences. In a later analysis, V and J genes were assigned by comparing TCR nucleotide sequences against IMGT/GENE-DB human TR gene sequences. In a later analysis, CDR3 sequences and most-parsimonious VDJ recombination scenarios were assigned using the TCRdist pipeline. In a later analysis, each TCR beta chain was defined by its CDR3 amino acid sequence together with its V-gene family, and reads without a unique V-gene family were excluded. A later analysis removed 592 highly shared, low-generation-probability nucleotide sequences to deal with suspected cross-contamination and a sequencing artifact. For each public chain, a later analysis derived a clonal expansion index from normalized ranks of inferred template counts within each repertoire. In a later analysis, generation probabilities were computed with a VDJ recombination model fitted to out-of-frame rearrangements, and the resulting probabilities were checked against IGoR. A later analysis scored TCR-TCR, TCR-HLA and TCR-CMV co-occurrence with hypergeometric tests, applying a repertoire-size bias correction to TCR pairs. False discovery rates were estimated in a later analysis by permuting HLA or CMV assignments 20 times. A later analysis grouped co-occurring TCRs with DBSCAN, adding TCRdist sequence similarity when clustering within HLA-allele-positive subsets. For co-occurrence clustering, repertoires with fewer than 30,000 or more than 120,000 public chains were excluded, along with five or six repertoires with anomalous nucleotide sharing. TCRdb obtained this table from immuneACCESS and retained in-frame rearrangements with V and J assigned. These tables miss some clones; where compared with another copy, unresolved V genes account for less than half of the shortfall, and the remainder is unexplained. V and J calls and clone size are copied from that table; D and trimming were computed from the DNA. In this sample the table shows 150,000 to 200,000 clones, about four fifths of which occur a single time. The ten largest account for less than 2% of the sample.

The sample was PBMCs. The TCR sequence derives from a woman aged 18-30 years in good health and CMV-seronegative.

The nucleotide sequence reads TGTGCCAGCACCTTGCGGGCCTTAAGGGATGGCTACACCTTC. Its protein is CASTLRALRDGYTF. This chain is built from TRBV6-1 and TRBJ1-2; the D gene identity is not certain. V lost 7 bases and J lost 6 bases; the stretch between them is 18 bases long. Measured from the cysteine to the phenylalanine, the CDR3 is 14 residues long. CDR3 DNA only is kept here, 42 bases in frame from base 1. Based on the germline V gene, the CDR1 and CDR2 sequences are MNHNS and SASEGT.